This TCR beta chain originates from a study of cytomegalovirus exposure and HLA in healthy donors. Overall study results and limits: The authors later found TCR association rates varying by HLA locus, with DRB1 most and HLA-C fewest. Reports state that TCR beta sequences accurately predicted most subjects' HLA-A and HLA-B alleles. In a later analysis, an Asian-associated ancestry cluster reportedly showed fewer N-insertions than the approximately 660-donor mean.

The count of this clone is one. Its antigen remains unknown. The CDR3 runs to 12 residues. V lost 7 bases, J lost 11 bases, and 9 bases stayed unmatched. Germline assignment: CDR1 SQVTM and CDR2 ANQGSEA. PCR amplification relied on 60 Vbeta primers (plus 13 Jbeta primers). TCRdb keeps only in-frame clones here, not all; method: immunoSEQ multiplex PCR. The sample shows about 160,000 clones, roughly 80% of them seen only once. The chain is built from TRBV29-1 and TRBJ1-4; 8 bases are shared with TRBD1. The TCR sequence derives from a male donor in good health and CMV-seropositive. Sample: PBMCs. The CDR3 here is CSGGTGDGKLFF. CDR3 sequence (DNA): TGCAGCGGCGGGACAGGAGATGGGAAACTGTTTTTT.